This passage covers 14 T cell receptor beta chains from one sample sequenced in a study of T-cell reconstitution after alpha-beta-depleted transplantation in children. The authors prepared the TCRbeta library with unique molecular identifiers. TCRdb re-called the PCR reads with MiXCR, one entry per CDR3 protein. The repertoire includes approximately 240,000 distinct CDR3 sequences, about 11% of them detected once, and roughly 28% sits in the top ten. The specimen was PBMCs, collected before TCRalphabeta/CD19-depleted stem cell transplant. The receptors stem from a child under two years old with acute myeloid leukemia, due to receive a stem cell transplant.

This clonotype was detected many times. This rearrangement joins TRBV2 to TRBJ2-7, with D perhaps TRBD1 (5 bases). The V end was cut by 6 bases, the J end by 0 bases, with 12 bases between. This CDR3 is 14 amino acids long. Germline V gene data show CDR1 as SNHLY and CDR2 as FYNNEI. The CDR3 protein is CASRDTSFSYEQYF. CDR3 in DNA: TGTGCCAGCAGGGACACTTCCTTCTCCTACGAGCAGTACTTC. Based on the CDR3 plus reference TRBV2 and TRBJ2-7, the full variable domain is EPEVTQTPSHQVTQMGQEVILRCVPISNHLYFYWYRQILGQKVEFLVSFYNNEISEKSEIFDDQFSVERPDGSNFTLKIRSTKLEDSAMYFCASRDTSFSYEQYFGPGTRLTVT.

Many counts were recorded for this clonotype. The gene calls are TRBV20-1 and TRBJ2-3; maybe TRBD1 (5 bases). Germline CDR1 DFQATT, CDR2 SNEGSKA (reference sequence). Deletions cut 0 bases from V and 0 bases from J, with 10 bases between. The length of the CDR3 is 15 residues. The CDR3 coding sequence is TGCAGTGCTAGAGATTGGGGCCGGAGCACAGATACGCAGTATTTT. Residues: CSARDWGRSTDTQYF.

Many counts were recorded for this clonotype. The rearrangement joins TRBV6-1 to TRBJ2-4; 11 positions agree with TRBD2. CDR1 and CDR2 (germline): MNHNS, SASEGT. This CDR3 comprises 13 residues. Unmatched junction bases numbered 4, after V lost 6 bases and J lost 9 bases. The CDR3 here is CASRNSGRGIQYF. For the CDR3, the DNA is TGTGCCAGCAGAAATAGCGGGAGGGGCATTCAGTACTTC.

In the case of this clonotype: A clone one base away is much larger, so this may be a read error. The V and J genes are TRBV6-2 or TRBV6-3 and TRBJ1-1; possibly TRBD1 for D (5 bases). Trimming pared 4 bases from V and 4 bases from J, leaving 13 bases between. The CDR3 consists of 14 residues. CDR1 MNHEY and CDR2 SVGEGT come from the germline V gene. The chain's CDR3 is CASSCAQGFTEAFF. In DNA, the CDR3 is TGTGCCAGCAGTTGCGCTCAGGGTTTCACTGAAGCTTTCTTT.

This clonotype was seen many times. V usage is TRBV11-2 and J usage is TRBJ2-1; the match to TRBD2 covers 9 bases. This CDR3 is 17 amino acids long. Germline CDR1 is SGHAT and CDR2 is FQNNGV. The trim removed 4 bases at V and 4 bases at J, leaving 11 bases unmatched. This CDR3 reads CASSSSRGSGSYNEQFF. CDR3 sequence (DNA): TGTGCCAGCAGCTCCTCAAGGGGTAGCGGGAGTTACAATGAGCAGTTCTTC. Together with reference TRBV11-2 and TRBJ2-1, the CDR3 gives the full variable domain: EAGVAQSPRYKIIEKRQSVAFWCNPISGHATLYWYQQILGQGPKLLIQFQNNGVVDDSQLPKDRFSAERLKGVDSTLKIQPAKLEDSAVYLCASSSSRGSGSYNEQFFGPGTRLTVL.

This clonotype was seen ten or more times. The rearrangement joins TRBV5-1 to TRBJ2-1; maybe TRBD1 (6 bases). The CDR3 is 15 residues long. The germline gives CDR1 SGHRS, CDR2 YFSETQ. The germline V and J ends were trimmed by 1 base and 6 bases, with 14 bases remaining between them. The CDR3 is CASSLSAGDLNEQFF. CDR3 sequence (DNA): TGCGCCAGCAGCTTGTCAGCAGGGGACCTCAATGAGCAGTTCTTC.

This clonotype occurred many times. The gene calls are TRBV4-2 and TRBJ2-7; D remains unclear. This CDR3 is built from 15 residues. The germline CDR1 and CDR2 sequences are LGHNA and YNFKEQ. Trimming cost V 1 base and J 2 bases, with 12 bases left between them. CDR3 residues: CASSQVQTEAYEQYF. As DNA, the CDR3 is TGTGCCAGCAGCCAAGTACAAACCGAGGCCTACGAGCAGTACTTC.

This clonotype was seen many times. The chain couples TRBV5-5 to TRBJ2-1; TRBD1 agrees at 8 bases. The CDR3 consists of 15 residues. Germline assignment: CDR1 SGHKS and CDR2 YYEKEE (reference sequence). The ends lost 2 bases at V and 4 bases at J; junction bases unmatched: 5. The CDR3 spells CASSFPGQEYNEQFF. The CDR3 nucleotides read TGTGCCAGCAGCTTCCCGGGACAGGAGTACAATGAGCAGTTCTTC.

This clonotype occurred many times. The chain employs TRBV7-2 and TRBJ2-1, with D unclear. V shed 1 base and J shed 7 bases, with 11 bases lying between them. The CDR3 sequence is 14 residues long. The V gene's germline CDR1 is SGHTA and CDR2 FQGNSA. CDR3 loop: CASSLGGRRNEQFF. The CDR3 DNA reads TGTGCCAGCAGCTTAGGAGGTCGCCGGAATGAGCAGTTCTTC.

This clonotype was recorded at least ten times. This chain joins TRBV5-1 and TRBJ2-6; D call uncertain. CDR3 length: 17 residues. Germline loops: CDR1 SGHRS, CDR2 YFSETQ. Trimming cost V 1 base and J 0 bases, with 11 bases left between them. Written as DNA, the CDR3 is TGCGCCAGCAGCTTGCTACCCCTCGGCTCTGGGGCCAACGTCCTGACTTTC. Translated: CASSLLPLGSGANVLTF.

This clonotype was detected ten times or more. The rearrangement links TRBV4-2 to TRBJ2-2; D is possibly TRBD2 (6 bases). Looked up from germline, CDR1 is LGHNA and CDR2 is YNFKEQ. The CDR3 extends over 15 amino acids. Trimming pared 0 bases from V and 8 bases from J, leaving 13 bases between. The CDR3 sequence: CASSQEGGVGGELFF. The CDR3 DNA is TGTGCCAGCAGCCAAGAGGGAGGAGTGGGTGGGGAGCTGTTTTTT.

With respect to this clonotype: A read error may be the cause here, since a much bigger clone is one base away. The V and J genes are TRBV20-1 and TRBJ2-1, with 7 bases aligning to TRBD2. Germline V CDR1 and CDR2: DFQATT, SNEGSKA (reference sequence). The CDR3 spans 16 residues. V was pared by 5 bases and J by 6 bases, with 16 bases of the junction left unmatched. The CDR3 spells CSAWDYATTSSNEQFF. The DNA for the CDR3 is TGCAGTGCTTGGGACTATGCTACGACTAGCAGCAATGAGCAGTTCTTC.

Comment on this clonotype: An end of the junction does not agree with germline; a read error may underlie this. The J gene is TRBJ1-3, the V gene TRBV28; 7 bases align to TRBD1. Germline V lookup: CDR1 MDHEN, CDR2 SYDVKM. There are 16 residues in the CDR3. As DNA, the CDR3 is TGTGTCAGCAGTTTTACAGGGGCGGACAGGGGAAACACCATATATTTT. Its protein product is CVSSFTGADRGNTIYF.

This clonotype was counted only a few times. V gene TRBV12-3 or TRBV12-4 combines with J gene TRBJ2-3; 9 positions agree with TRBD2. The V and J ends lost 8 bases and 5 bases, in that order; junction bases with no gene match: 17. The CDR3 totals 17 residues. This chain's CDR3 is CASQLAGTLYAGDTQYF. The CDR3 DNA sequence: TGTGCCAGCCAGCTAGCGGGGACCCTCTATGCCGGAGATACGCAGTATTTT.